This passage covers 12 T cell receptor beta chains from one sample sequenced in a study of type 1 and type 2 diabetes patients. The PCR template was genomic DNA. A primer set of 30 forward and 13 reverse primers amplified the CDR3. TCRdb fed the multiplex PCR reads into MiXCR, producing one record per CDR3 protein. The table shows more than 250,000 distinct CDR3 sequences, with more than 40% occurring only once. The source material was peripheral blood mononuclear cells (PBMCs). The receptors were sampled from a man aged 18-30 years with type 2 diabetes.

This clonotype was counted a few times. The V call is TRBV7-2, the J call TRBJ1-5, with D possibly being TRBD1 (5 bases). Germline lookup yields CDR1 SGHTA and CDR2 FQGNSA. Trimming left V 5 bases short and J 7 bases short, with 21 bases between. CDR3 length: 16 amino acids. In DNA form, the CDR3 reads TGTGCCAGCAGCCCCCCCGATGGGGCCTTTGGGCAGCCCCAGCATTTT. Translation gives CASSPPDGAFGQPQHF.

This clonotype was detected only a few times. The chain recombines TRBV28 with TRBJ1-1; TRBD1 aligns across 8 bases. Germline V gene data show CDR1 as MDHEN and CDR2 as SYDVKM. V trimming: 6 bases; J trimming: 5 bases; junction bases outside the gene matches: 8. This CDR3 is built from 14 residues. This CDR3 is CASSSTGGWTEAFF. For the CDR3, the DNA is TGTGCCAGCAGCTCCACAGGGGGATGGACTGAAGCTTTCTTT.

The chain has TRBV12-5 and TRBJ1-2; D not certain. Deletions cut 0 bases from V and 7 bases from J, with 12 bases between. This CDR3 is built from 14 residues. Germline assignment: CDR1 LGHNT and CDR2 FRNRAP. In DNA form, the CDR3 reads TGTGCTAGTGGTTTGGTACTAGGGATAGGTGGCTACACCTTC. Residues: CASGLVLGIGGYTF.

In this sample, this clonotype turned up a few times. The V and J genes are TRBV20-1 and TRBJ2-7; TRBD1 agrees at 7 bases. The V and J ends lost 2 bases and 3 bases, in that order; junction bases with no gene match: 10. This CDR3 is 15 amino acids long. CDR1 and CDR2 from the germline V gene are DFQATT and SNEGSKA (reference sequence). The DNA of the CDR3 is TGCAGTGCTAGATACCAGACAGGGTCCCTCTACGAGCAGTACTTC. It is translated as CSARYQTGSLYEQYF.

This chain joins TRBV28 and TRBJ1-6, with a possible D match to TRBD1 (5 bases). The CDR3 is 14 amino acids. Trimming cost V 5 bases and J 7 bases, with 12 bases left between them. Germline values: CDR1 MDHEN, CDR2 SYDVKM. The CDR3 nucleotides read TGTGCCAGCAGTGACAGCCGTACCAATTCACCCCTCCACTTT. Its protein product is CASSDSRTNSPLHF.

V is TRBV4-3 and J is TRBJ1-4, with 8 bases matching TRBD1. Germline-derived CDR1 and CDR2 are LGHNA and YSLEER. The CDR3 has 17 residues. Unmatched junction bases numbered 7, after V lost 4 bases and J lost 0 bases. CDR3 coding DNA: TGCGCCAGCAGCCTTAACGGACAGGGACCAACTAATGAAAAACTGTTTTTT. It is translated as CASSLNGQGPTNEKLFF.

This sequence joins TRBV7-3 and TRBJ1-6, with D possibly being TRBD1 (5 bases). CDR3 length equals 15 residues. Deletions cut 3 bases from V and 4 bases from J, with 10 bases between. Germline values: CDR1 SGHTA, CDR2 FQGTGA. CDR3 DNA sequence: TGTGCCAGCAGCTTGGACGGGGCTTATAATTCACCCCTCCACTTT. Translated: CASSLDGAYNSPLHF.

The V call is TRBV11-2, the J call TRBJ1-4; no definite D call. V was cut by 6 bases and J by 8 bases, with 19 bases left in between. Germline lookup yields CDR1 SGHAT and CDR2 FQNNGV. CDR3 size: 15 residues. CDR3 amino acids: CASSLEVLPQEKLFF. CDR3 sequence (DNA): TGTGCCAGCAGTCTAGAGGTACTTCCGCAGGAAAAACTGTTTTTT.

The CDR3 bases are TGTGCCAGCAGTGGACTAGCGGGGGGGAATGAGCAGTTCTTC. This translates into CASSGLAGGNEQFF. The chain has TRBV12-3 or TRBV12-4 and TRBJ2-1; 15 bases align to TRBD2. V lost 5 bases to trimming and J lost 7 bases; unmatched junction nucleotides: 0. This CDR3 region has 14 residues.

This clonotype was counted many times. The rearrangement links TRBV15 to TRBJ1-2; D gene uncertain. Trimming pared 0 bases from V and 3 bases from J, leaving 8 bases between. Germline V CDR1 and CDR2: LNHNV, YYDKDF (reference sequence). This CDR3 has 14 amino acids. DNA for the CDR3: TGTGCCACCAGCAGAGATTTCACGGACTATGGCTACACCTTC. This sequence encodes CATSRDFTDYGYTF.

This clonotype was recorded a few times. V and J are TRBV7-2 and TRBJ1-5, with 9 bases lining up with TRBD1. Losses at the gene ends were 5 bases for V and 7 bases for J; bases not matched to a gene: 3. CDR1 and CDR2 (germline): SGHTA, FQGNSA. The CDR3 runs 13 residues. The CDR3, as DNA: TGTGCCAGCAGCCAAACAGGGGGCCAGCCCCAGCATTTT. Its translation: CASSQTGGQPQHF. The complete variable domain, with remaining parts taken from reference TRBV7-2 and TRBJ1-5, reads GAGVSQSPSNKVTEKGKDVELRCDPISGHTALYWYRQSLGQGLEFLIYFQGNSAPDKSGLPSDRFSAERTGGSVSTLTIQRTQQEDSAVYLCASSQTGGQPQHFGDGTRLSIL.

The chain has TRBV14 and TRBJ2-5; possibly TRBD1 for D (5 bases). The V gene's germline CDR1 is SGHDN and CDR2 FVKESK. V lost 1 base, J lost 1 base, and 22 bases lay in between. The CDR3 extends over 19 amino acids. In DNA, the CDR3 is TGTGCCAGCAGCCAAGTTCGAGAAGGGGAAAGCTTCGGCCAAGAGACCCAGTACTTC. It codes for CASSQVREGESFGQETQYF.